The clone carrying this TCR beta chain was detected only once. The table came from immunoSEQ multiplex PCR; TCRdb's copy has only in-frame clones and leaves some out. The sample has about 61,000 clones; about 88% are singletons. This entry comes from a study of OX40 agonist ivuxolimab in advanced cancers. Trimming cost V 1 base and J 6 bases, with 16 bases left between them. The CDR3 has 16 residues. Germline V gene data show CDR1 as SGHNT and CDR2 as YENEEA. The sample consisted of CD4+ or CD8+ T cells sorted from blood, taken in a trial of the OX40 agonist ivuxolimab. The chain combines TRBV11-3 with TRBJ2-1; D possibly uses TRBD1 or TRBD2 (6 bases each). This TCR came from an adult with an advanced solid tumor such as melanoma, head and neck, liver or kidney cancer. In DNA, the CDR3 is TGTGCCAGCAGCTTAGGAGGGGGGACTCCCATCAATGAGCAGTTCTTC. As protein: CASSLGGGTPINEQFF. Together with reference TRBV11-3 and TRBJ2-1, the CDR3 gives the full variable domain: EAGVVQSPRYKIIEKKQPVAFWCNPISGHNTLYWYLQNLGQGPELLIRYENEEAVDDSQLPKDRFSAERLKGVDSTLKIQPAELGDSAVYLCASSLGGGTPINEQFFGPGTRLTVL.